This T cell receptor beta chain came from a study of shared clonotypes between healthy human individuals. Study-level background: Donors, aged 18 to 49, were a couple of women and a few men. The study used three CD4 naive, three CD4 memory, two CD8 naive and one CD8 memory plate per donor. Overall study results and limits: Generation probabilities were higher for clonotypes shared across all four sorted-subset donors than for unshared ones. Across several donors, naive CD4 shared roughly 5%, naive CD8 more than 3%, memory CD4 more than 2%, memory CD8 0.4%.

Clones were sequenced by immunoSEQ multiplex PCR, and TCRdb holds only the in-frame ones, with some missing. Of some 1.5 million clones detected, 98% appear once; the ten largest clones hold roughly 0.45%. The CDR3 has 18 amino acids. V trimming: 5 bases; J trimming: 2 bases; junction bases outside the gene matches: 18. Germline-derived CDR1 and CDR2 are SGHNT and YYREEE (reference sequence). This clone was detected once. Its matching antigen is unknown. The V gene is TRBV5-4, the J gene TRBJ2-5; 7 nucleotides match TRBD2. The sequence was obtained from a man younger than 40 in good health. Sequenced: naive CD4+ T cells sorted from blood. Specified subset: CD45RA+ positively selected. In DNA, the CDR3 is TGTGCCAGCAGACCTACTAGCGCCCACCCACTGGAGCAAGAGACCCAGTACTTC. It codes for CASRPTSAHPLEQETQYF.